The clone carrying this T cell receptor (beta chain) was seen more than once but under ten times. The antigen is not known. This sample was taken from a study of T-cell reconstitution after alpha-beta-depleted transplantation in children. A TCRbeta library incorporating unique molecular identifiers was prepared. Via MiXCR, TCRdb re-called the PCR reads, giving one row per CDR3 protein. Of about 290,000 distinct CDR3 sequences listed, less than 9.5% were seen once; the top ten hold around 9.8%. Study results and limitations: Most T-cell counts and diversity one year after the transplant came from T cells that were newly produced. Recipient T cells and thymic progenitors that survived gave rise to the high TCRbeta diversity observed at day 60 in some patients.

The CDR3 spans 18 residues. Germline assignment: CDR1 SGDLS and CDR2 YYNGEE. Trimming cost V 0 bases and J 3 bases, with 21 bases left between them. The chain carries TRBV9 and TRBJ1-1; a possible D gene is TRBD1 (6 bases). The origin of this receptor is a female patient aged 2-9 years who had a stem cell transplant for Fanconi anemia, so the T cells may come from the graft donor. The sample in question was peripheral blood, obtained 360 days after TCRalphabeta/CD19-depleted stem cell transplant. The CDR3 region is CASSVEGVGGPFDTEAFF. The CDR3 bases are TGTGCCAGCAGCGTAGAGGGGGTCGGGGGGCCATTTGACACTGAAGCTTTCTTT.